This entry lists 6 T cell receptor beta chains sequenced from one sample in a study of shared clonotypes between healthy human individuals. Data came from immunoSEQ multiplex PCR; TCRdb stores just in-frame clones and leaves some out. The table records about 2.1 million clones, about 94% of them present only once. Naive CD8 cells lacked CD45RO, underwent positive selection for CCR7 and left out terminally differentiated effector memory CD45RA+ cells. What was sequenced was naive CD8+ T cells from PBMCs. These receptors originate from a man aged 18 to 29 in good health. Some clones in this sample may be carry-over from other donors' samples.

The chain has TRBV28 and TRBJ2-1; D is uncertain. CDR3 size: 13 residues. Germline CDR1 reads MDHEN; CDR2 reads SYDVKM. V lost 2 bases and J lost 4, with 6 bases in between. The CDR3 DNA reads TGTGCCAGCAGTTTAGCGGTGTACAATGAGCAGTTCTTC. Amino acid sequence: CASSLAVYNEQFF.

This chain links TRBV27 with TRBJ2-6; weak D call: TRBD1 (6 bases). V was clipped by 2 bases and J by 4 bases, with 12 bases between them. In germline, CDR1 is MNHEY, CDR2 SMNVEV (reference sequence). The CDR3 is 16 residues long. The CDR3 DNA reads TGTGCCAGCAGTTTACGGATGGGGGCCGGGGCCAACGTCCTGACTTTC. This gives the protein CASSLRMGAGANVLTF.

In this sample, this clone turned up once. This chain links TRBV29-1 with TRBJ2-7; 7 bases match TRBD2. Germline V gene lookup returns CDR1 SQVTM and CDR2 ANQGSEA. Losses at the gene ends were 0 bases for V and 4 bases for J; bases not matched to a gene: 3. The CDR3 spans 13 residues. The CDR3 DNA sequence: TGCAGCGTTGAAGATTTTAGCGGGTACGAGCAGTACTTC. Translating gives CSVEDFSGYEQYF.

The chain couples TRBV30 to TRBJ1-6; TRBD1 is a possible D gene (6 bases). The CDR3 has 12 amino acids. The germline V gene has CDR1 GTSNPN and CDR2 SVGIG (reference sequence). The V gene lost 1 base and the J gene lost 9 bases, with 7 bases spanning the gap. Here the CDR3 DNA reads TGTGCCTGGAGTGCGGGGGCTTCACCCCTCCACTTT. Translation gives CAWSAGASPLHF.

V usage is TRBV4-3 and J usage is TRBJ1-1, with D perhaps TRBD1 (5 bases). Looked up from germline, CDR1 is LGHNA and CDR2 is YSLEER. The germline V and J ends were trimmed by 0 bases and 4 bases, with 12 bases remaining between them. The CDR3 length is 15 residues. The CDR3 loop reads CASSQDHSGSTEAFF. In DNA, the CDR3 is TGCGCCAGCAGCCAAGACCATTCAGGGTCCACTGAAGCTTTCTTT.

V gene TRBV28 combines with J gene TRBJ2-7; 8 nucleotides agree with TRBD1. V shed 3 bases, J shed 7 bases, and the junction held 8 bases outside the gene matches. The CDR3 runs to 14 residues. CDR1 MDHEN and CDR2 SYDVKM come from the germline V gene. CDR3 nucleotide sequence: TGTGCCAGCAGTTTCGGGACAGGCCTGATAGAGCAGTACTTC. It translates to CASSFGTGLIEQYF.